This is a list of T cell receptor beta chains from one sample in a study of T-cell reconstitution after alpha-beta-depleted transplantation in children. TCRdb re-called the PCR reads through MiXCR, storing one row per CDR3 protein. The table has around 580,000 distinct CDR3 sequences, more than 20% seen once. Source: PBMCs, mostly from graft donor cells, taken 360 days after TCRalphabeta/CD19-depleted stem cell transplant. These receptors originate from a boy in the first two years of life who had a stem cell transplant for acute myeloid leukemia, so the T cells may come from the graft donor. Each CDR3 is given with its conserved first and last residue. Fields, in order: V gene, D gene, clone size, J gene, CDR3 protein, CDR3 DNA. A D gene is named only where the DNA matches it firmly. Not all rows give a size; the values are once, few, many and, for expanded clones, a class.

V: TRBV3-1
D: TRBD2
size: many
J: TRBJ2-3
CDR3: CASSYVGGATDTQYF
DNA: TGTGCCAGCAGCTACGTCGGGGGGGCAACGGATACGCAGTATTTT

V: TRBV20-1
D: NA
size: NA
J: TRBJ2-7
CDR3: CSARDPYEQYF
DNA: TGCAGTGCGAGGGACCCCTACGAGCAGTACTTC

V: TRBV7-2
D: NA
size: few
J: TRBJ2-3
CDR3: CASSLAGNGDTQYF
DNA: TGTGCCAGCAGCTTAGCGGGGAACGGAGATACGCAGTATTTT

V: TRBV4-1
D: NA
size: NA
J: TRBJ2-1
CDR3: CASSQDRRTVPFAWSYNEQFF
DNA: TGCGCCAGCAGCCAAGATCGGAGGACAGTGCCCTTTGCCTGGTCCTACAATGAGCAGTTCTTC

V: TRBV28
D: TRBD1
size: many
J: TRBJ2-1
CDR3: CASSLFRWAGGIRNEQFF
DNA: TGTGCCAGCAGTTTATTCCGGTGGGCAGGGGGCATCAGGAATGAGCAGTTCTTC

V: TRBV3-1
D: NA
size: many
J: TRBJ2-3
CDR3: CAIPPRDTQYF
DNA: TGTGCCATCCCGCCCCGGGATACGCAGTATTTT

V: TRBV12-3/TRBV12-4
D: NA
size: NA
J: TRBJ2-5
CDR3: CASLTVGVGETQYF
DNA: TGTGCCAGCCTGACGGTAGGGGTGGGAGAGACCCAGTACTTC

V: TRBV25-1
D: NA
size: NA
J: TRBJ2-3
CDR3: CASSEYGVRTDTQYF
DNA: TGTGCCAGCAGTGAATACGGGGTTCGGACAGATACGCAGTATTTT

V: TRBV20-1
D: NA
size: many
J: TRBJ2-7
CDR3: CSAQFVAYEQYF
DNA: TGCAGTGCCCAATTCGTAGCATACGAGCAGTACTTC

V: TRBV6-2/TRBV6-3
D: NA
size: many
J: TRBJ2-7
CDR3: CASSRRGYEQYF
DNA: TGTGCCAGCAGTCGACGGGGGTACGAGCAGTACTTC

V: TRBV29-1
D: TRBD2
size: few
J: TRBJ2-1
CDR3: CSVVAGGANEQFF
DNA: TGCAGCGTTGTTGCCGGGGGGGCAAATGAGCAGTTCTTC

V: TRBV7-2
D: TRBD2
size: NA
J: TRBJ2-3
CDR3: CASSDLAGAIDTQYF
DNA: TGTGCCAGCAGCGATCTAGCGGGGGCCATAGATACGCAGTATTTT

V: TRBV15
D: TRBD1
size: many
J: TRBJ1-5
CDR3: CATSSGTGQVSQPQHF
DNA: TGTGCCACCAGCAGCGGAACGGGACAGGTCTCCCAGCCCCAGCATTTT

V: TRBV6-5
D: NA
size: few
J: TRBJ2-1
CDR3: CASSYKYRGGTAYNEQFF
DNA: TGTGCCAGCAGTTACAAGTATAGAGGGGGGACCGCCTACAATGAGCAGTTCTTC

V: TRBV6-5
D: NA
size: NA
J: TRBJ2-3
CDR3: CASSYRGAGSYTDTQYF
DNA: TGTGCCAGCAGTTACAGGGGGGCGGGGAGCTACACAGATACGCAGTATTTT

V: TRBV4-1
D: TRBD2
size: NA
J: TRBJ2-2
CDR3: CASSQILAPTSGGAYRTGELFF
DNA: TGCGCCAGCAGCCAAATCCTGGCCCCGACTAGCGGGGGGGCCTATAGAACCGGGGAGCTGTTTTTT

V: TRBV20-1
D: NA
size: few
J: TRBJ1-1
CDR3: CSAREGDWNTEAFF
DNA: TGCAGTGCTAGAGAGGGTGATTGGAACACTGAAGCTTTCTTT

V: TRBV12-3/TRBV12-4
D: NA
size: many
J: TRBJ1-2
CDR3: CASSLPGAKGYTF
DNA: TGTGCCAGCAGTTTGCCGGGGGCTAAGGGCTACACCTTC

V: TRBV7-6
D: NA
size: NA
J: TRBJ2-3
CDR3: CASSWTGGSGTDTQYF
DNA: TGTGCCAGCAGCTGGACCGGGGGATCTGGCACAGATACGCAGTATTTT

V: TRBV6-5
D: NA
size: many
J: TRBJ1-1
CDR3: CASTLGGKVNTEAFF
DNA: TGTGCCAGCACCCTCGGGGGGAAGGTGAACACTGAAGCTTTCTTT

V: TRBV20-1
D: TRBD2
size: NA
J: TRBJ2-5
CDR3: CSASTSGGLGETQYF
DNA: TGCAGTGCTAGCACTAGCGGGGGGCTTGGGGAGACCCAGTACTTC

V: TRBV7-9
D: NA
size: many
J: TRBJ1-1
CDR3: CASSTGQLTEAFF
DNA: TGTGCCAGCAGCACCGGACAGCTCACTGAAGCTTTCTTT

V: TRBV12-3/TRBV12-4
D: NA
size: NA
J: TRBJ2-5
CDR3: CASSQVGIETQYF
DNA: TGTGCCAGCAGTCAAGTAGGAATAGAGACCCAGTACTTC

V: TRBV10-3
D: NA
size: NA
J: TRBJ2-3
CDR3: CAMAPGVVGTDTQYF
DNA: TGTGCCATGGCTCCCGGGGTGGTCGGCACAGATACGCAGTATTTT

V: TRBV12-3/TRBV12-4
D: TRBD2
size: many
J: TRBJ2-3
CDR3: CASSSGGPAQYF
DNA: TGTGCCAGCAGTTCGGGGGGGCCCGCGCAGTATTTT

V: TRBV5-6
D: TRBD1
size: NA
J: TRBJ2-3
CDR3: CASSRDRVWASTDTQYF
DNA: TGTGCCAGCAGCCGGGACAGGGTTTGGGCTAGCACAGATACGCAGTATTTT

V: TRBV18
D: TRBD1
size: NA
J: TRBJ2-3
CDR3: CASSPIRGQDTQYF
DNA: TGTGCCAGCTCACCAATCAGGGGGCAAGATACGCAGTATTTT

V: TRBV7-9
D: NA
size: many
J: TRBJ2-1
CDR3: CASSLADSYNEQFF
DNA: TGTGCCAGCAGCTTAGCAGACTCCTACAATGAGCAGTTCTTC

V: TRBV4-3
D: TRBD1
size: NA
J: TRBJ1-2
CDR3: CASSQTRDSYGYTF
DNA: TGCGCCAGCAGCCAAACCAGGGACAGCTATGGCTACACCTTC

V: TRBV5-6
D: NA
size: NA
J: TRBJ2-3
CDR3: CASSLWQGSTDTQYF
DNA: TGTGCCAGCAGCTTGTGGCAGGGTAGCACAGATACGCAGTATTTT

V: TRBV20-1
D: NA
size: NA
J: TRBJ2-3
CDR3: CSARVDSTDTQYF
DNA: TGCAGTGCTAGAGTGGACAGCACAGATACGCAGTATTTT

V: TRBV20-1
D: NA
size: few
J: TRBJ2-5
CDR3: CSAREFGEETQYF
DNA: TGCAGTGCTAGAGAGTTCGGGGAAGAGACCCAGTACTTC

V: TRBV5-1
D: TRBD1
size: many
J: TRBJ2-3
CDR3: CASSLTDRGISLSDTQYF
DNA: TGCGCCAGCAGCTTAACGGACAGGGGGATTAGTCTCTCAGATACGCAGTATTTT

V: TRBV20-1
D: TRBD2
size: NA
J: TRBJ2-1
CDR3: CSARDRPSGGYNEQFF
DNA: TGCAGTGCTAGAGATCGGCCTAGCGGGGGTTACAATGAGCAGTTCTTC

V: TRBV15
D: NA
size: NA
J: TRBJ1-1
CDR3: CATSRDEEGRLEAFF
DNA: TGTGCCACCAGCAGAGATGAAGAGGGCAGACTTGAAGCTTTCTTT

V: TRBV12-3/TRBV12-4
D: NA
size: few
J: TRBJ1-5
CDR3: CASSLGAGQPQHF
DNA: TGTGCCAGCAGTTTAGGGGCCGGACAGCCCCAGCATTTT

V: TRBV12-3/TRBV12-4
D: NA
size: NA
J: TRBJ2-1
CDR3: CASRRQVLDNEQFF
DNA: TGTGCCAGCAGAAGACAGGTCCTTGACAATGAGCAGTTCTTC

V: TRBV28
D: TRBD1
size: few
J: TRBJ1-1
CDR3: CASSETGTAIPEAFF
DNA: TGTGCCAGCAGTGAAACCGGGACAGCGATACCCGAAGCTTTCTTT

V: TRBV9
D: TRBD2
size: NA
J: TRBJ2-1
CDR3: CASSVGPIVAGASKQFF
DNA: TGTGCCAGCAGCGTAGGCCCAATAGTAGCGGGGGCCTCGAAGCAGTTCTTC

V: TRBV24-1
D: NA
size: NA
J: TRBJ2-5
CDR3: CATSDPTRTQYF
DNA: TGTGCCACCAGTGACCCCACCCGGACCCAGTACTTC

V: TRBV12-3/TRBV12-4
D: TRBD2
size: NA
J: TRBJ2-1
CDR3: CASMEAGTSKDEQFF
DNA: TGTGCCAGCATGGAGGCTGGGACTAGCAAGGATGAGCAGTTCTTC

V: TRBV6-1
D: NA
size: many
J: TRBJ1-6
CDR3: CASTQMGIIYNSPLHF
DNA: TGTGCCAGCACCCAAATGGGGATTATCTATAATTCACCCCTCCACTTT

V: TRBV12-3/TRBV12-4
D: NA
size: many
J: TRBJ2-7
CDR3: CASSLAGSNAEQYF
DNA: TGTGCCAGCAGTTTAGCCGGAAGTAACGCGGAGCAGTACTTC

V: TRBV12-3/TRBV12-4
D: TRBD2
size: NA
J: TRBJ2-6
CDR3: CARSLRLAGISGANVLTF
DNA: TGTGCCCGCAGTTTAAGACTAGCGGGGATCTCTGGGGCCAACGTCCTGACTTTC

V: TRBV6-5
D: NA
size: NA
J: TRBJ2-3
CDR3: CASSYLLGKDTQYF
DNA: TGTGCCAGCAGTTACCTGCTGGGGAAAGATACGCAGTATTTT